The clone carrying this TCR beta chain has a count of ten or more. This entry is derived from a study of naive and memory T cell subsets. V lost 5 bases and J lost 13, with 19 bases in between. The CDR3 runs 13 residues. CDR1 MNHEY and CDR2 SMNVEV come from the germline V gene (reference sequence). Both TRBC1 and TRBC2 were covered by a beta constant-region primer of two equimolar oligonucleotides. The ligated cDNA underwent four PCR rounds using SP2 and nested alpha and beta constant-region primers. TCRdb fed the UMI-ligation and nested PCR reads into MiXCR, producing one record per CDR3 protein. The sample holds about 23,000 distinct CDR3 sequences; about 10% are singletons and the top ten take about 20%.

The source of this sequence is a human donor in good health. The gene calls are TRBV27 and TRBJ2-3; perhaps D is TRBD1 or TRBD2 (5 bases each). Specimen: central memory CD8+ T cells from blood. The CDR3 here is CASSPMGPGREYF. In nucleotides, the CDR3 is TGTGCCAGCAGTCCCATGGGTCCGGGGCGCGAGTATTTT.